This T cell receptor (beta chain) stems from a study of patients and donors after allogeneic stem cell transplantation. This CDR3 has 19 amino acids. With 6 bases clipped from V and 3 bases from J, the junction kept 20 bases outside the gene matches. Germline V gives CDR1 DFQATT, CDR2 SNEGSKA (reference sequence). TCRdb reanalysed the RT-PCR reads using MiXCR and keeps one entry per CDR3 protein. The table records about 96,000 distinct CDR3 sequences, approximately 49% of them present only once. The chain links TRBV20-1 to TRBJ1-6, with TRBD1 matching over 7 bases. The sample consisted of blood, either unsorted or a sorted T cell fraction (not recorded which). The sequence was obtained from a human donor who was either an allogeneic HSCT recipient or a stem cell or donor lymphocyte infusion donor (not recorded which). It is not recorded whose cells these are; they may come from a transplant donor. The CDR3 bases are TGCAGTGCCGCAAAAGTCATCGGACAGGCCATAAACTATAATTCACCCCTCCACTTT. Residues: CSAAKVIGQAINYNSPLHF.